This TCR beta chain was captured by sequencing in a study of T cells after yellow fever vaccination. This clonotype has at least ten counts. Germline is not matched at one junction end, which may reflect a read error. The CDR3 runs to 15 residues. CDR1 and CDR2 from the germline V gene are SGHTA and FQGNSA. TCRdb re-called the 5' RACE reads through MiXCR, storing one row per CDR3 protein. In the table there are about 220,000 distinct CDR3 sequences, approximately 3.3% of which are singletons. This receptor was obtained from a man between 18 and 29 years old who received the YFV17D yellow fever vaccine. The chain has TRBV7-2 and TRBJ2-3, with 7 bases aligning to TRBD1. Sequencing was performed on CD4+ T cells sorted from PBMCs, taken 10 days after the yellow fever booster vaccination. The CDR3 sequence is CASKVLQGTGDTQYF. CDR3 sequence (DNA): TGTGCTAGCAAGGTTTTACAGGGGACGGGAGATACGCAGTATTTT.